Listed below are T cell receptor beta chains from one sample, sequenced in a study of blood T cell repertoires in COVID-19. This table comes from immunoSEQ multiplex PCR, and its TCRdb copy is limited to in-frame clones, with some not included. There are 380,000 or so clones in the sample; about 88% occur only once, and under 8.5% lies in the top ten. Sequenced material: peripheral blood. The receptors here all came from a woman aged 55-69 years with COVID-19, enrolled during active disease. CDR3s include the opening cysteine and the closing phenylalanine or tryptophan. The D gene is left open where the match is weak. Size values are once, few and many counts, or a class for expanded clones, and some rows have none.

d_gene	j_gene	abundance	v_gene	CDR3aa	CDR3nt
NA	TRBJ1-6	NA	TRBV2	CASRRATDHNSPLHF	TGTGCCAGCAGGCGGGCAACAGATCATAATTCACCCCTCCACTTT
NA	TRBJ1-1	NA	TRBV4-1	CASSQVGRHTEAFF	TGCGCCAGCAGCCAGGTGGGGCGGCACACTGAAGCTTTCTTT
NA	TRBJ1-1	once	TRBV6-5	CASSFQGWTEAFF	TGTGCCAGCAGTTTCCAGGGGTGGACTGAAGCTTTCTTT
NA	TRBJ2-1	NA	TRBV7-3	CASSYRGTSSYNEQFF	TGTGCCAGCAGCTACCGGGGGACGAGCTCCTACAATGAGCAGTTCTTC
TRBD1	TRBJ1-2	NA	TRBV19	CASRQGVDYGYTF	TGTGCCAGTCGACAGGGTGTTGACTATGGCTACACCTTC
NA	TRBJ2-1	few	TRBV3-1/TRBV3-2	CASSQEGLSYNEQFF	TGTGCCAGCAGCCAAGAGGGGCTTTCCTACAATGAGCAGTTCTTC
TRBD1	TRBJ1-2	NA	TRBV5-4	CASIRDRAANYGYTF	TGTGCCAGCATCAGGGACAGGGCGGCTAACTATGGCTACACCTTC
NA	TRBJ1-2	NA	TRBV6-6	CATKTDYGYTF	TGTGCCACCAAGACAGACTATGGCTACACCTTC
TRBD2	TRBJ2-1	NA	TRBV19	CASRTGTRVLNEQFF	TGTGCCAGTAGGACCGGGACTAGAGTGCTCAATGAGCAGTTCTTC
TRBD2	TRBJ2-3	NA	TRBV4-1	CASSQKVAGSTDTQYF	TGCGCCAGCAGCCAAAAAGTAGCGGGGAGCACAGATACGCAGTATTTT
TRBD1	TRBJ1-2	NA	TRBV5-4	CASSAGGNYGYTF	TGTGCCAGCTCTGCAGGGGGCAACTATGGCTACACCTTC
NA	TRBJ2-1	NA	TRBV10-3	CAISEPAGTPNNEQFF	TGTGCCATCAGTGAGCCCGCCGGGACACCGAACAATGAGCAGTTCTTC
TRBD1	TRBJ1-1	NA	TRBV20-1	CSASPWGQGLMNTEAFF	TGCAGTGCAAGTCCCTGGGGACAGGGATTAATGAACACTGAAGCTTTCTTT
NA	TRBJ2-7	NA	TRBV29-1	CSVSDSVSYEQYF	TGCAGCGTTTCGGACAGTGTATCCTACGAGCAGTACTTC
NA	TRBJ1-2	NA	TRBV5-5	CASSLNRLNYGYTF	TGTGCCAGCAGCTTAAACAGGCTTAACTATGGCTACACCTTC
TRBD1	TRBJ1-6	NA	TRBV5-4	CASSLTGVGSPLHF	TGTGCCAGCAGCCTGACAGGGGTGGGTTCACCCCTCCACTTT
NA	TRBJ1-1	few	TRBV5-4	CASSSFRGGSEAFF	TGTGCCAGCAGCTCTTTTCGTGGGGGGAGTGAAGCTTTCTTT
NA	TRBJ1-1	NA	TRBV21-1	CAPREGFAFF	TGTGCCCCCCGGGAGGGGTTCGCTTTCTTT
NA	TRBJ1-6	few	TRBV27	CASSLETPWSSPLHF	TGTGCCAGCAGTTTGGAGACCCCATGGAGTTCACCCCTCCACTTT
NA	TRBJ1-2	NA	TRBV6-5	CASTQADGGYTF	TGTGCCAGCACCCAGGCAGACGGTGGCTACACCTTC
TRBD2	TRBJ2-1	NA	TRBV5-5	CASSLTSGVYNEQFF	TGTGCCAGCAGCCTCACTAGCGGGGTATACAATGAGCAGTTCTTC
NA	TRBJ1-2	NA	TRBV4-1	CASSQGGRGYGYTF	TGCGCCAGCAGCCAAGGGGGCAGGGGCTATGGCTACACCTTC
NA	TRBJ2-3	NA	TRBV12-3/TRBV12-4	CASSRGTDTQYF	TGTGCCAGCAGTCGGGGAACAGATACGCAGTATTTT
NA	TRBJ1-2	NA	TRBV19	CASSIDAASGYTF	TGTGCCAGTAGTATAGATGCGGCAAGCGGCTACACCTTC
NA	TRBJ1-1	NA	TRBV19	CASMGGRTLNTEAFF	TGTGCCAGTATGGGGGGACGCACGTTGAACACTGAAGCTTTCTTT
NA	TRBJ1-6	NA	TRBV9	CASSVNLRGNSPLHF	TGTGCCAGCAGCGTGAATCTTAGAGGTAATTCACCCCTCCACTTT
TRBD1	TRBJ1-1	once	TRBV6-5	CASSYFQGANSAFF	TGTGCCAGCAGTTACTTCCAGGGGGCGAATAGTGCTTTCTTT
NA	TRBJ1-6	NA	TRBV18	CASSVRENNSPLHF	TGTGCCAGCTCAGTCCGGGAGAATAATTCACCCCTCCACTTT
NA	TRBJ1-5	NA	TRBV3-1/TRBV3-2	CASSQDPVSNQPQHF	TGTGCCAGCAGCCAAGATCCCGTTAGCAATCAGCCCCAGCATTTT
NA	TRBJ2-1	once	TRBV6-6	CASLWAGAQFF	TGTGCCAGCCTATGGGCGGGGGCCCAGTTCTTC
NA	TRBJ2-6	NA	TRBV10-3	CAIQGSGANVLTF	TGTGCCATCCAGGGCTCTGGGGCCAACGTCCTGACTTTC
TRBD1	TRBJ1-2	NA	TRBV10-3	CAISEVQGGSGGYTF	TGTGCCATCAGTGAAGTCCAAGGGGGCTCCGGTGGCTACACCTTC